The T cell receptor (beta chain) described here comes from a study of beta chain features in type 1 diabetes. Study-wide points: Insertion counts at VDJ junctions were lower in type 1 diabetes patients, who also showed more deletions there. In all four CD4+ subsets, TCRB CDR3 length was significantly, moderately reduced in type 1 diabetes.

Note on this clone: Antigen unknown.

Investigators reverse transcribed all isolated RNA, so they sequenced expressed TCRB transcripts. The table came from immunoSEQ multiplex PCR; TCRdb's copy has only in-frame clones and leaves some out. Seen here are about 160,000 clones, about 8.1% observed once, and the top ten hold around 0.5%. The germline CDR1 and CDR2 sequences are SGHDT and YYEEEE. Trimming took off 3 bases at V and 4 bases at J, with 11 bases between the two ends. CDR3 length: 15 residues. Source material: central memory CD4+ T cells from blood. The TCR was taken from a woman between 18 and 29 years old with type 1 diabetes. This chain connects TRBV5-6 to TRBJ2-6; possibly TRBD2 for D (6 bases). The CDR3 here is CASSWRAGGANVLTF. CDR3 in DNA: TGTGCCAGCAGCTGGAGGGCTGGGGGGGCCAACGTCCTGACTTTC.